This T cell receptor beta chain was found in a study of cytomegalovirus exposure and HLA in healthy donors. Donors showed nominal health when sampled, although they likely had unrecorded immune exposures. Study-level findings and limits: Roughly uniform sequencing depth across donors was assumed, possibly incorrectly. The listing of 150 or so TCR beta chains classed them as cytomegalovirus-associated. Analyzed later, most CMV-associated TCR beta chains appeared HLA-restricted.

The PCR ran on 60 Vbeta and 13 Jbeta primers. Profiled with immunoSEQ multiplex PCR; TCRdb holds only in-frame clones, not every one. The sample holds about 160,000 clones, around 77% seen once. Germline CDR1 LGHNA, CDR2 YSLEER. CDR3 length: 19 amino acids. V was pared by 0 bases and J by 0 bases, with 10 bases of the junction left unmatched. Regarding this clone: The antigen remains undetermined.

Sequencing was carried out using PBMCs. The sequence was obtained from a man aged 50 or older in good health and CMV-seropositive. This chain links TRBV4-3 with TRBJ1-4; 7 nucleotides agree with TRBD1. The CDR3 sequence: CASSQDPLRQGATNEKLFF. The DNA of the CDR3 is TGCGCCAGCAGCCAAGATCCATTAAGACAGGGTGCAACTAATGAAAAACTGTTTTTT.